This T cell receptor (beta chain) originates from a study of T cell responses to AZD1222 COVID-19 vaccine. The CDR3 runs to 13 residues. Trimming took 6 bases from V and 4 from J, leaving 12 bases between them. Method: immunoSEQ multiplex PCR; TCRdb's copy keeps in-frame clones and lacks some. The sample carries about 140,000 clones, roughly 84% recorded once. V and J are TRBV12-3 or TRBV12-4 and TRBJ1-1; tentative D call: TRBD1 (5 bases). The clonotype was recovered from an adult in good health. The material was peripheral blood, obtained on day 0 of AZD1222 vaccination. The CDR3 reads CASRRGEGTEAFF. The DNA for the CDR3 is TGTGCCAGCAGGAGAGGGGAGGGCACTGAAGCTTTCTTT.